A single sample is the source of the 12 T cell receptor beta chains below, sequenced in a study of T cell repertoires in cytomegalovirus infection. Each CDR3 protein is one row after TCRdb ran MiXCR on the reads. The sample lists 740,000 or so distinct CDR3 sequences, about 40% occurring once. The sample taken for sequencing was PBMCs. The receptors shown here come from a human donor in good health (CMV status not recorded). Some clones in this sample may be carry-over from other donors' samples.

The V and J genes are TRBV5-8 and TRBJ2-3; maybe TRBD2 (7 bases). Trimming removed 4 bases from V and 8 bases from J, with 20 bases in between. Germline V gene sequence: CDR1 SGHTS, CDR2 YDEGEE. The length of the CDR3 is 15 residues. The chain's CDR3 is CASSLGLRGGGTQYF. The CDR3 DNA follows: TGTGCCAGCAGCCTGGGCTTAAGAGGGGGGGGTACGCAGTATTTT.

This CDR3 is CATSPLQGGYNEQFF. DNA of the CDR3: TGTGCCACCAGTCCTCTTCAGGGGGGCTACAATGAGCAGTTCTTC. The V gene is TRBV24-1, the J gene TRBJ2-1, with D possibly matching TRBD1 (7 bases). This CDR3 has 15 residues. CDR1 KGHDR and CDR2 SFDVKD come from the germline V gene. V was trimmed by 6 bases and J by 3 bases, leaving 14 bases between them.

The genes are TRBV12-3 or TRBV12-4 and TRBJ2-7; D remains unclear. This CDR3 has 14 residues. V lost 3 bases, J lost 2 bases, and 11 bases lay in between. CDR3: CASSLDLSAYEQYF. The DNA of the CDR3 is TGTGCCAGCAGTTTGGACCTTTCGGCCTACGAGCAGTACTTC.

The chain joins TRBV6-5 to TRBJ2-7, with 9 bases matching TRBD1. Germline V gene lookup returns CDR1 MNHEY and CDR2 SVGAGI. The CDR3 covers 15 residues. V lost 1 base, J lost 6 bases, and 7 bases stayed unmatched. The CDR3 DNA reads TGTGCCAGCAGTTACTTAGGGACAGGGTCTGTCGAGCAGTACTTC. As protein: CASSYLGTGSVEQYF.

The chain links TRBV12-3 or TRBV12-4 to TRBJ1-3, with D unresolved. CDR3 size: 14 residues. V lost 6 bases and J 4 bases, leaving 13 bases between the germline ends. The CDR3 loop is CASREQPPGNTIYF. The CDR3 nucleotides are TGTGCCAGCAGGGAACAACCGCCAGGAAACACCATATATTTT.

This chain joins TRBV19 and TRBJ2-1; no firm D call. Germline V gene sequence: CDR1 LNHDA, CDR2 SQIVND (reference sequence). The CDR3 has 13 amino acids. Between the trimmed V and J ends, which lost 4 bases and 1 base, there was a span of 5 bases. This CDR3 is CASSNRSYNEQFF. The CDR3 DNA reads as TGTGCCAGTAGTAACAGATCCTACAATGAGCAGTTCTTC.

The V gene is TRBV12-3 or TRBV12-4, the J gene TRBJ1-5; 7 nucleotides align to TRBD1. CDR3 length equals 17 residues. After removal of 4 bases from V and 0 bases from J, the junction contained 9 bases not matched to a gene. The CDR3 loop is CASSSTLRDSSNQPQHF. CDR3 sequence (DNA): TGTGCCAGCAGTTCTACCCTCCGGGACAGTAGCAATCAGCCCCAGCATTTT.

In this sample, this clonotype turned up many times. The chain combines TRBV28 with TRBJ2-7; D may correspond to TRBD1 or TRBD2 (7 bases each). The germline V gene encodes CDR1 MDHEN and CDR2 SYDVKM. The CDR3 contains 16 residues. V lost 4 bases to trimming and J lost 1 base, with 17 bases between them. In nucleotides, the CDR3 is TGTGCCAGCAGTTCCCTAGGGGGCGGGGGATCCTACGAGCAGTACTTC. Translating it yields CASSSLGGGGSYEQYF.

This clonotype has at least ten counts. This chain connects TRBV7-2 to TRBJ2-1, with 11 bases identical to TRBD2. The length of the CDR3 is 15 residues. V shed 3 bases and J 3 bases; nucleotides not matched to a gene: 1. Germline-derived CDR1 and CDR2 are SGHTA and FQGNSA. In DNA, the CDR3 is TGTGCCAGCAGCTTGACTAGCGGGATCTACAATGAGCAGTTCTTC. It specifies CASSLTSGIYNEQFF.

This rearrangement joins TRBV12-3 or TRBV12-4 to TRBJ2-5, with D hard to call. The CDR3 runs 14 residues. The V end lost 6 bases, the J end lost 1 base, and 12 bases lay between the germline ends. The CDR3 is CASSNEQSQETQYF. CDR3 nucleotide sequence: TGTGCCAGCAGCAACGAACAGTCCCAAGAGACCCAGTACTTC.

This clonotype occurred a few times. The chain joins TRBV28 to TRBJ2-7, with D possibly being TRBD2 (5 bases). The CDR3 has 17 residues. Trimming left V 3 bases short and J 2 bases short, with 20 bases between. From germline, CDR1 is MDHEN and CDR2 SYDVKM. The CDR3 region is CASSFPAEGQRAYEQYF. Here the CDR3 DNA reads TGTGCCAGCAGTTTCCCCGCAGAGGGCCAGAGGGCCTACGAGCAGTACTTC. Variable domain in full (rest from reference TRBV28 and TRBJ2-7): DVKVTQSSRYLVKRTGEKVFLECVQDMDHENMFWYRQDPGLGLRLIYFSYDVKMKEKGDIPEGYSVSREKKERFSLILESASTNQTSMYLCASSFPAEGQRAYEQYFGPGTRLTVT.

This clonotype has only a few counts. The chain links TRBV7-9 to TRBJ1-2; maybe TRBD1 (6 bases). CDR1 is SEHNR and CDR2 is FQNEAQ in the germline V gene (reference sequence). The length of the CDR3 is 14 residues. Trimming cost V 0 bases and J 8 bases, with 13 bases left between them. This CDR3 reads CASSLATGPGGYTF. The CDR3 DNA sequence: TGTGCCAGCAGCTTAGCCACAGGGCCGGGGGGCTACACCTTC.